What follows are 19 T cell receptor beta chains derived from one specimen sequenced in a study of blood T cell repertoires in COVID-19 (dated by TCRdb to between 2020 and 2021). The library was produced with the immunoSEQ multiplex PCR assay. TCRdb mirrors the immuneACCESS table, restricted to in-frame sequences. Some clones are absent from its copies; in checked studies, under half trace to an unresolved V gene, and the reason for the others is unknown. Across this sample there are 430,000 or so clones, with approximately 90% seen only once. The top ten clones comprise roughly 0.84% of the sample. The sample comprised peripheral blood. The origin of the receptors is a man between 18 and 35 years old with COVID-19, enrolled during active disease.

The rearrangement joins TRBV7-8 to TRBJ2-2; 9 bases match TRBD2. The CDR3 length is 18 residues. Germline-derived CDR1 and CDR2 are SGHVS and FQNEAQ. V lost 2 bases, J lost 6 bases, and 13 bases stayed unmatched. The CDR3 sequence is CASSLNPGGRAGAGELFF. CDR3 DNA: TGTGCCAGCAGCTTAAACCCTGGCGGGAGGGCCGGGGCCGGGGAGCTGTTTTTT. Drawing the rest from reference TRBV7-8 and TRBJ2-2, the complete variable domain is GAGVSQSPRYKVAKRGQDVALRCDPISGHVSLFWYQQALGQGPEFLTYFQNEAQLDKSGLPSDRFFAERPEGSVSTLKIQRTQQEDSAVYLCASSLNPGGRAGAGELFFGEGSRLTVL.

The rearrangement links TRBV6-5 to TRBJ1-6, with 7 bases aligning to TRBD1. Trimming cost V 7 bases and J 15 bases; bases outside gene matches: 12. Per germline, CDR1 MNHEY and CDR2 SVGAGI. This CDR3 is built from 13 residues. The DNA of the CDR3 is TGTGCCAGCACCCGAGACAGGGTCAGTCACCTCCACTTT. This codes for CASTRDRVSHLHF.

Regarding this clone: Other DNA sequences from this sample encode an identical CDR3 as well. The chain combines TRBV5-4 with TRBJ1-1; no clear D gene. The germline V gene has CDR1 SGHNT and CDR2 YYREEE (reference sequence). Trimming stripped 4 bases from V and 2 bases from J, with 3 bases between. The CDR3 is 11 amino acids. In DNA, the CDR3 is TGTGCCAGCAGCCTCAACACTGAAGCTTTCTTT. Residues: CASSLNTEAFF.

The chain carries TRBV15 and TRBJ2-7; 9 positions agree with TRBD2. Germline V gene sequence: CDR1 LNHNV, CDR2 YYDKDF (reference sequence). V lost 6 bases to trimming and J lost 4 bases; unmatched junction nucleotides: 7. CDR3 length: 14 amino acids. CDR3 nucleotide sequence: TGTGCCACCAGAGAGGCGGGAGGGAGGTACGAGCAGTACTTC. Encoded protein: CATREAGGRYEQYF.

This chain links TRBV3-1 (or the pseudogene TRBV3-2) with TRBJ1-1, with 7 bases aligning to TRBD1. The CDR3 runs to 16 residues. Germline V gives CDR1 LGHDT, CDR2 YNNKEL (reference sequence). J gave up 1 base and V 0 bases, and 5 bases lay outside the gene matches. As DNA, the CDR3 is TGTGCCAGCAGCCAAGATACGACAGGGAGGAACACTGAAGCTTTCTTT. It translates to CASSQDTTGRNTEAFF.

The chain couples TRBV6-5 to TRBJ1-3; the match to TRBD1 covers 7 bases. This CDR3 contains 15 residues. The germline CDR1 and CDR2 sequences are MNHEY and SVGAGI. Losses at the gene ends were 6 bases for V and 0 bases for J; bases not matched to a gene: 5. The CDR3 is CASSGTALSGNTIYF. CDR3 coding DNA: TGTGCCAGCAGCGGGACAGCTCTCTCTGGAAACACCATATATTTT.

This rearrangement joins TRBV18 to TRBJ2-5, with 7 bases lining up with TRBD2. The CDR3 spans 16 residues. Trimming cost V 5 bases and J 5 bases; bases outside gene matches: 14. Germline-derived CDR1 and CDR2 are KGHSH and LQKENI. The CDR3 DNA follows: TGTGCCAGCTCAGCCCCCGGGACTATAGCTGGGGAGACCCAGTACTTC. Protein product: CASSAPGTIAGETQYF.

V is TRBV9 and J is TRBJ1-1; 7 bases align to TRBD1. This CDR3 has 14 amino acids. Germline V CDR1 and CDR2: SGDLS, YYNGEE. The ends lost 4 bases at V and 1 base at J; junction bases unmatched: 4. The CDR3: CASSLTGTNTEAFF. The CDR3 region has the DNA TGTGCCAGCAGCCTGACAGGGACGAACACTGAAGCTTTCTTT.

The chain employs TRBV27 and TRBJ2-1; D uncertain. Trimming removed 8 bases at V and 0 bases at J, with 38 bases between. The V gene's germline CDR1 is MNHEY and CDR2 SMNVEV (reference sequence). The CDR3 loop spans 23 amino acids. The CDR3 DNA follows: TGTGCCAGCCCTACTGCCGAAAATGATCCAAAGATCCCGAAAAATGACTCCTACAATGAGCAGTTCTTC. Residues: CASPTAENDPKIPKNDSYNEQFF.

The CDR3 nucleotides are TGTGCCAGCAGCCAAAACTTCAGGGAAAACGAGCAGTACTTC. Residues: CASSQNFRENEQYF. The chain combines TRBV3-1 (or the pseudogene TRBV3-2) with TRBJ2-7; the D gene is possibly TRBD1 (5 bases). V lost 2 bases and J lost 5, with 13 bases in between. Germline V gives CDR1 LGHDT, CDR2 YNNKEL (reference sequence). The CDR3 has 14 residues.

V usage is TRBV13 and J usage is TRBJ2-4, with 8 bases fitting TRBD2. V lost 5 bases and J lost 1; bases outside the gene matches: 7. Germline CDR1 reads PRHDT; CDR2 reads FYEKMQ (reference sequence). The CDR3 loop spans 16 amino acids. CDR3 coding DNA: TGTGCCAGCAGCCCGCCCCGCGGGGGGGCCAAAAACATTCAGTACTTC. Its protein is CASSPPRGGAKNIQYF.

The V and J genes are TRBV30 and TRBJ2-3; 9 nucleotides agree with TRBD2. CDR3 length equals 17 residues. Trimming took 3 bases from V and 8 from J; bases not matched to a gene: 18. Looked up from germline, CDR1 is GTSNPN and CDR2 is SVGIG (reference sequence). The CDR3 bases are TGTGCCTGGAGCCCAAAGTGGGCGGGAGGGCACAGGGGTACGCAGTATTTT. It specifies CAWSPKWAGGHRGTQYF.

The rearrangement uses TRBV3-1 (or the pseudogene TRBV3-2) and TRBJ1-6; tentatively, D is TRBD1 (6 bases). The CDR3 is 13 amino acids. Trimming took off 5 bases at V and 10 bases at J, with 12 bases between the two ends. Germline loops: CDR1 LGHDT, CDR2 YNNKEL (reference sequence). The CDR3 DNA follows: TGTGCCAGCAGCAATAAAAGGGGGTCACCCCTCCACTTT. Translated: CASSNKRGSPLHF.

The chain is built from TRBV9 and TRBJ2-2; 8 bases agree with TRBD2. The CDR3 is 20 residues long. CDR1 is SGDLS and CDR2 is YYNGEE in the germline V gene. With 3 bases clipped from V and 6 bases from J, the junction kept 22 bases outside the gene matches. The CDR3 DNA is TGTGCCAGCAGCGACCCCACAAAAATAGCGGGGACCGCAGCGCCCGGGGAGCTGTTTTTT. Its protein product is CASSDPTKIAGTAAPGELFF.

The V gene is TRBV18, the J gene TRBJ2-1; TRBD2 matches 14 bases. CDR1 KGHSH and CDR2 LQKENI come from the germline V gene. This CDR3 is 18 amino acids long. With V trimmed by 5 bases and J by 0 bases, 6 bases remained unmatched. DNA of the CDR3: TGTGCCAGCTCAAGTGGGGGACTAGCGGGGGACTCCTACAATGAGCAGTTCTTC. Amino acids: CASSSGGLAGDSYNEQFF.

V is TRBV19 and J is TRBJ2-7, with TRBD2 identical over 7 bases. Germline CDR1 and CDR2: LNHDA and SQIVND (reference sequence). V lost 7 bases, J lost 1 base, and 10 bases stayed unmatched. The CDR3 has 15 residues. In DNA, the CDR3 is TGTGCCAGTACCCCTAGCGGAAGCCCATCCTACGAGCAGTACTTC. This codes for CASTPSGSPSYEQYF.

The chain has TRBV5-1 and TRBJ2-2, with TRBD2 identical over 12 bases. Per germline, CDR1 SGHRS and CDR2 YFSETQ. The CDR3 is made up of 17 amino acids. V was pared by 2 bases and J by 4 bases, with 6 bases of the junction left unmatched. The CDR3 here is CASSLRLAGDLTGELFF. The CDR3 DNA is TGCGCCAGCAGCTTACGACTAGCGGGGGACCTCACCGGGGAGCTGTTTTTT.

The CDR3 bases are TGTGCCAGCGGAGGATTTGGAGTTGAAGCTTTCTTT. Translating gives CASGGFGVEAFF. The chain couples TRBV27 to TRBJ1-1, with unresolved D. Looked up from germline, CDR1 is MNHEY and CDR2 is SMNVEV (reference sequence). Trimming pared 8 bases from V and 7 bases from J, leaving 14 bases between. This CDR3 spans 12 amino acids.

J is TRBJ2-6 and V is TRBV2; the match to TRBD1 covers 12 bases. Germline V CDR1 and CDR2: SNHLY, FYNNEI. The trim removed 5 bases at V and 4 bases at J, leaving 6 bases unmatched. This CDR3 spans 17 amino acids. CDR3 nucleotide sequence: TGTGCCAGCAGTCGGGACAGGGGGCAGACAGGGGCCAACGTCCTGACTTTC. This codes for CASSRDRGQTGANVLTF.